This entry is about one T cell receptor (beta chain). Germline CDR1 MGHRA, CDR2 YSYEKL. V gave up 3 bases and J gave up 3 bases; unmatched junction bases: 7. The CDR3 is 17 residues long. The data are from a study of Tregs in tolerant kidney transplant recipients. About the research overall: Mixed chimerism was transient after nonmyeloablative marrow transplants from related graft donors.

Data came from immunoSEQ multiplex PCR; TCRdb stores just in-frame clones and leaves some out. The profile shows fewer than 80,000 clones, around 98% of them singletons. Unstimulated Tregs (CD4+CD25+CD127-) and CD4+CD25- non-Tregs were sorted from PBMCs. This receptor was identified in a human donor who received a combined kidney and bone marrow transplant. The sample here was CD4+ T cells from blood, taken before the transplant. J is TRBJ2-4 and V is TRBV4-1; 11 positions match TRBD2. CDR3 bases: TGCGCCAGCAGCCATCCACTTAGCGGGAGGGACAAAAACATTCAGTACTTC. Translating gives CASSHPLSGRDKNIQYF.